This TCR beta chain is from a study of graft-versus-host responses after intestinal transplantation. Overall study: Anti-thymocyte globulin induction was given to all recipients, followed by tacrolimus and steroids for approximately three years.

Only in-frame clones appear in the TCRdb table, and some are missing; sequencing was by immunoSEQ multiplex PCR. The data hold 99,000 or so clones, with more than 70% observed a single time. This clonotype was obtained from a human patient who received an intestinal transplant, so some T cells may come from the graft donor. The sample here was PBMCs, taken 255 days after intestinal transplant.

The chain's CDR3 is CASSGSLNTEAFF. The DNA of the CDR3 is TGTGCCAGCAGCGGATCCTTGAACACTGAAGCTTTCTTT. This sequence joins TRBV7-3 and TRBJ1-1, with no clear D. This CDR3 is 13 amino acids long. Germline V gene data show CDR1 as SGHTA and CDR2 as FQGTGA. The ends were cut back, 5 bases at V and 0 bases at J, with 7 bases in the middle.